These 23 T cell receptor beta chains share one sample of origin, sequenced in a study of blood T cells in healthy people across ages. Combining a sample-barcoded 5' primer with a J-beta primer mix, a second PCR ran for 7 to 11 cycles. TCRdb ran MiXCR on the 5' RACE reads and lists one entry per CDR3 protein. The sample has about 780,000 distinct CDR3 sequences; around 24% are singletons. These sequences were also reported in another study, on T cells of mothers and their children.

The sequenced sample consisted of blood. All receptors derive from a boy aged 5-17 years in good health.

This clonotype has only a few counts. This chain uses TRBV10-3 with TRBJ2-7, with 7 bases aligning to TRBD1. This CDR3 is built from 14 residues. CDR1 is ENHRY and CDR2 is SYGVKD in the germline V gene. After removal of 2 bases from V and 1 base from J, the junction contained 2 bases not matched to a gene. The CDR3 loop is CAISEPGQSYEQYF. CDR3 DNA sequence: TGTGCCATCAGTGAGCCGGGACAGTCCTACGAGCAGTACTTC.

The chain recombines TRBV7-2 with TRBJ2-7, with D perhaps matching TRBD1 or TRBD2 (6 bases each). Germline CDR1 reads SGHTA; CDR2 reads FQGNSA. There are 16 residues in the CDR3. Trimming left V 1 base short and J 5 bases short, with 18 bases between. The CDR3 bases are TGTGCCAGCAGCTTAGGGGCCCGGTTCGGGGGCCACGAGCAGTACTTC. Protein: CASSLGARFGGHEQYF. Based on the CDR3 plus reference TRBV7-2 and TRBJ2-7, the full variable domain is GAGVSQSPSNKVTEKGKDVELRCDPISGHTALYWYRQSLGQGLEFLIYFQGNSAPDKSGLPSDRFSAERTGGSVSTLTIQRTQQEDSAVYLCASSLGARFGGHEQYFGPGTRLTVT.

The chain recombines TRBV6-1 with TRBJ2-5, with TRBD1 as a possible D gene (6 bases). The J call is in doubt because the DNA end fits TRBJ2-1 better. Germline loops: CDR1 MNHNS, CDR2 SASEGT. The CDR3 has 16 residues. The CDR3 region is CARTGTQGQVYNEQFF. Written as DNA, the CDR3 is TGTGCCAGAACCGGGACCCAGGGACAAGTCTACAATGAGCAGTTCTTC.

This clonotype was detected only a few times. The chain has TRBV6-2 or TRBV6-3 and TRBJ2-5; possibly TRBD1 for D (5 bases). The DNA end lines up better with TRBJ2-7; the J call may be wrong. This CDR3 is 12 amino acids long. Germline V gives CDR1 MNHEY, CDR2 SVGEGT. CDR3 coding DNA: TGTGCCAGCAGGATGACAGCGATCGAGCAGTACTTC. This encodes CASRMTAIEQYF.

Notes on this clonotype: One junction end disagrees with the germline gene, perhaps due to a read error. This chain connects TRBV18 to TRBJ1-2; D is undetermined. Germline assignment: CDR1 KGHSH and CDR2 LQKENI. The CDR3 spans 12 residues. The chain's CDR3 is CANSQRAHGYTF. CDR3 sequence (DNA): TGTGCCAACTCACAGAGGGCTCATGGCTACACCTTC.

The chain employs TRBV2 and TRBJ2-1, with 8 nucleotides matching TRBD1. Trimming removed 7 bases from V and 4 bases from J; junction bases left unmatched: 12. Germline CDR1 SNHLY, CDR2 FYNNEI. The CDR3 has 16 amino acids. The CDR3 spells CASNPSGQGFYNEQFF. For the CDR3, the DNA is TGTGCCAGCAACCCCTCTGGACAGGGATTTTACAATGAGCAGTTCTTC. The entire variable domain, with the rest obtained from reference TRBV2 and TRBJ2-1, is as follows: EPEVTQTPSHQVTQMGQEVILRCVPISNHLYFYWYRQILGQKVEFLVSFYNNEISEKSEIFDDQFSVERPDGSNFTLKIRSTKLEDSAMYFCASNPSGQGFYNEQFFGPGTRLTVL.

This CDR3 reads CASSQMNPRGETQYF. The CDR3 nucleotides are TGTGCCAGCAGCCAAATGAATCCCAGAGGGGAGACCCAGTACTTC. The chain couples TRBV14 to TRBJ2-5; TRBD2 is a possible D gene (5 bases). In germline, CDR1 is SGHDN, CDR2 FVKESK. This CDR3 region has 15 residues. V lost 2 bases to trimming and J lost 5 bases, with 15 bases between them.

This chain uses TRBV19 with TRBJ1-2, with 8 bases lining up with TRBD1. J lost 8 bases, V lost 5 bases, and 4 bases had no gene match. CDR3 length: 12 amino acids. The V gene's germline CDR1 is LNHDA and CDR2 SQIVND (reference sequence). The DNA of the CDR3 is TGTGCCAGTAGTCAGGCAGGGGGCGGCTACACCTTC. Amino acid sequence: CASSQAGGGYTF. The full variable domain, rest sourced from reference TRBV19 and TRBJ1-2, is DGGITQSPKYLFRKEGQNVTLSCEQNLNHDAMYWYRQDPGQGLRLIYYSQIVNDFQKGDIAEGYSVSREKKESFPLTVTSAQKNPTAFYLCASSQAGGGYTFGSGTRLTVV.

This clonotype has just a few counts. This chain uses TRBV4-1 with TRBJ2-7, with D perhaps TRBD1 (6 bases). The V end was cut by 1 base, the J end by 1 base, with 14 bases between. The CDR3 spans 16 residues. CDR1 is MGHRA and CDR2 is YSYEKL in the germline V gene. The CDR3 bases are TGCGCCAGCAGCCAAGTTTTGACAGGCCAATCCTACGAGCAGTACTTC. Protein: CASSQVLTGQSYEQYF.

CDR3 coding DNA: TGTGCCAGCGGAGGGGCTAGCGGGGGAGAGACCCAGTACTTC. Translated: CASGGASGGETQYF. V and J are TRBV2 and TRBJ2-5, with 10 nucleotides matching TRBD2. The germline CDR1 and CDR2 sequences are SNHLY and FYNNEI. Germline trimming cut 8 bases from V and 4 bases from J; bases unmatched to any gene: 7. This CDR3 region has 14 residues.

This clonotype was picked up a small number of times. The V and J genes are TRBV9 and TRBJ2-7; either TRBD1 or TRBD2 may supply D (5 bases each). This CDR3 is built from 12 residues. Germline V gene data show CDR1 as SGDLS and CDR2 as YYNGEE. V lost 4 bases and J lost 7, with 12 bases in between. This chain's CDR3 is CASSPGTLEQYF. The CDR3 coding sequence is TGTGCCAGCAGCCCGGGGACGTTGGAGCAGTACTTC.

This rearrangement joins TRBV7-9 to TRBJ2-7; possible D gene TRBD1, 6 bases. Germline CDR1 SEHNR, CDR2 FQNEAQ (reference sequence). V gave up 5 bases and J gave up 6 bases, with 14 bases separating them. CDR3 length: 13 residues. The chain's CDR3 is CASSPNRDAEQYF. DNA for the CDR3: TGTGCCAGCAGCCCGAACAGGGACGCCGAGCAGTACTTC.

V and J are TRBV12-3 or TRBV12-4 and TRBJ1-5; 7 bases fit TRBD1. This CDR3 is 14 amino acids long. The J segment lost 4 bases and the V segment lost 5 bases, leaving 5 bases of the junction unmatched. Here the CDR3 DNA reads TGTGCCAGCAGTATCGACAGGGAGAATCAGCCCCAGCATTTT. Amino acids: CASSIDRENQPQHF.

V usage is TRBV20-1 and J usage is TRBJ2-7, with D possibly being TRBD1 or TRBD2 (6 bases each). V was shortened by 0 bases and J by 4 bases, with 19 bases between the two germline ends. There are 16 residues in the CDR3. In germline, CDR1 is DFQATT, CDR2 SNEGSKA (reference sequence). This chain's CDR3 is CSARDQRIGGTYEQYF. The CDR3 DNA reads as TGCAGTGCTAGAGATCAAAGGATAGGGGGGACATACGAGCAGTACTTC.

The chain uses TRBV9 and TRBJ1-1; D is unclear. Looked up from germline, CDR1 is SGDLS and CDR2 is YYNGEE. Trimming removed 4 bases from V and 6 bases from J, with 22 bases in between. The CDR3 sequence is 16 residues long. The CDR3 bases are TGTGCCAGCAGCCCCAGAGGACTAATAAGGAGTGCTGAAGCTTTCTTT. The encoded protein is CASSPRGLIRSAEAFF. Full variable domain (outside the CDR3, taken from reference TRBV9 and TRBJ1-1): DSGVTQTPKHLITATGQRVTLRCSPRSGDLSVYWYQQSLDQGLQFLIQYYNGEERAKGNILERFSAQQFPDLHSELNLSSLELGDSALYFCASSPRGLIRSAEAFFGQGTRLTVV.

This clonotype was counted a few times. The CDR3 nucleotides are TGCAGTGCTAGAGGTTTTCAAGAAACTAATGAAAAACTGTTTTTT. It translates to CSARGFQETNEKLFF. The genes are TRBV20-1 and TRBJ1-4; D not certain. Germline assignment: CDR1 DFQATT and CDR2 SNEGSKA (reference sequence). This CDR3 region has 15 residues. The germline V and J ends were trimmed by 1 base and 1 base, with 10 bases remaining between them.

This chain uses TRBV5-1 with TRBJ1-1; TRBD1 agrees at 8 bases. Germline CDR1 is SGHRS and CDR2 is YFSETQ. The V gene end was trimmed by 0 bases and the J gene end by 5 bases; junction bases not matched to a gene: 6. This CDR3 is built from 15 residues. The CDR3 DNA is TGCGCCAGCAGCTTGGATCGGACAGGGAATACTGAAGCTTTCTTT. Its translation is CASSLDRTGNTEAFF.

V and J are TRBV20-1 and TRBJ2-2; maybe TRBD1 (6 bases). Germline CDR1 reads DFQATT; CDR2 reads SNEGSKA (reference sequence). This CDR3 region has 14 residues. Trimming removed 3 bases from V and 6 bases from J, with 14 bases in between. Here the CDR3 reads CSASKPDSPGELFF. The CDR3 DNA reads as TGCAGTGCTAGTAAGCCGGACAGTCCCGGGGAGCTGTTTTTT.

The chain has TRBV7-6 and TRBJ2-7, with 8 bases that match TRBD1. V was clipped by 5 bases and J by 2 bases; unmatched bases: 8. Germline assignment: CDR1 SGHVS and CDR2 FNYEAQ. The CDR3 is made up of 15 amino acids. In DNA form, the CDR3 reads TGTGCCAGCAGCCCCAGACCGGGACAGGCCTACGAGCAGTACTTC. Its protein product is CASSPRPGQAYEQYF.

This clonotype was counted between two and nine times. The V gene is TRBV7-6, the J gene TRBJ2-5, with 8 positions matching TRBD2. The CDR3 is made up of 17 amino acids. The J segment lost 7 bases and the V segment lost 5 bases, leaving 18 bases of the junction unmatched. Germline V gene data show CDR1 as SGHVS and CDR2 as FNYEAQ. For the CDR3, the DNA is TGTGCCAGCAGCCCCGGAAGGTGGAGCGGGGGTGTCGGGACCCAGTACTTC. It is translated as CASSPGRWSGGVGTQYF. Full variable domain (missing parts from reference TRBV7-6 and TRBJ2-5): GAGVSQSPRYKVTKRGQDVALRCDPISGHVSLYWYRQALGQGPEFLTYFNYEAQQDKSGLPNDRFSAERPEGSISTLTIQRTEQRDSAMYRCASSPGRWSGGVGTQYFGPGTRLLVL.

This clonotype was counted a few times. The CDR3 nucleotides read TGCAGTGCCCCAAGGGGGGGAGATCAGCCCCAGCATTTT. Translating gives CSAPRGGDQPQHF. V gene TRBV20-1 combines with J gene TRBJ1-5, with D possibly being TRBD1 (6 bases). With 6 bases removed from V and 5 bases from J, the gap between germline ends came to 14 bases. The CDR3 sequence is 13 residues long. Germline values: CDR1 DFQATT, CDR2 SNEGSKA (reference sequence).

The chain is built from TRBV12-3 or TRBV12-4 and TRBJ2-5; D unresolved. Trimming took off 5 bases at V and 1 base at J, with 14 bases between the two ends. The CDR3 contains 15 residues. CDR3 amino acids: CASSRSSFVQETQYF. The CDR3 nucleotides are TGTGCCAGCAGTCGGAGCTCCTTCGTCCAAGAGACCCAGTACTTC.

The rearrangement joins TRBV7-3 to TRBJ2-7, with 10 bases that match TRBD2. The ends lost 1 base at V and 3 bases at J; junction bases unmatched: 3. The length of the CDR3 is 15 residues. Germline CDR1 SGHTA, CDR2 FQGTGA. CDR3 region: CASSLRASGGYEQYF. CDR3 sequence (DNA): TGTGCCAGCAGCTTAAGGGCTAGCGGGGGCTACGAGCAGTACTTC.